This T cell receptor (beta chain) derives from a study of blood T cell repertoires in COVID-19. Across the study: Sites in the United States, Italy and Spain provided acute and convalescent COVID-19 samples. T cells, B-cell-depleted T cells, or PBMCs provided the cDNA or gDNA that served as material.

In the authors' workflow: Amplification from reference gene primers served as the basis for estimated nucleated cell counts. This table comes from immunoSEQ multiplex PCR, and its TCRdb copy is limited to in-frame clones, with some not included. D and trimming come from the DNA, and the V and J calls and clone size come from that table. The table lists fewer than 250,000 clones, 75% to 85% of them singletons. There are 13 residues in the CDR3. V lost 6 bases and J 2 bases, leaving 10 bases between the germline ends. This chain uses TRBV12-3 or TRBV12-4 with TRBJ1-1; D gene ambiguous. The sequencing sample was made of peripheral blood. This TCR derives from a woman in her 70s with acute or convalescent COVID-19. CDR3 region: CASRRAVNTEAFF. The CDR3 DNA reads TGTGCCAGCAGGAGGGCAGTAAACACTGAAGCTTTCTTT.